This T cell receptor (beta chain) was captured in a study of CD8+ T cells in alopecia areata. Findings and caveats of the study: In lesional scalp, particularly from alopecia totalis/universalis, clonality was higher than in normal scalp.

A word on this clone: Its target is not known.

The CDR3 runs to 15 residues. Germline-derived CDR1 and CDR2 are WSHSY and SAAADI. The V end lost 6 bases, the J end lost 6 bases, and 17 bases lay between the germline ends. Treatment in this sample: oral pan-JAK inhibitor, 5-10 mg twice daily. Alopecia areata patients had lesional scalp punch biopsies and peripheral blood taken from them. TCR sequencing used cDNA made by reverse transcription of extracted RNA. This table comes from immunoSEQ multiplex PCR, and its TCRdb copy is limited to in-frame clones, with some not included. The top ten hold around 1.2% of the sample, which has 200,000 to 250,000 clones, approximately 70% seen once.

This TCR derives from a human donor with alopecia areata. This sequence joins TRBV10-2 and TRBJ2-2, with D unresolved. The sample was CD4+ T cells sorted from blood, taken at roughly week 45, from a patient treated with tofacitinib. DNA of the CDR3: TGCGCCAGCAGAAACCCAGAAGGACGAGCCGGGGAGCTGTTTTTT. It yields the protein CASRNPEGRAGELFF.